The next 22 T cell receptor beta chains were all read from a single sample in a study of spatial heterogeneity in lung cancer. Notes on the study in general: Within tumors, counts of expanded alpha and beta TCRs tracked tumor mutation counts.

TCRdb fed the 5' RACE reads into MiXCR, producing one record per CDR3 protein. This table has 410 or so distinct CDR3 sequences, roughly 25% appearing once. Described time point: sample taken at primary tumor resection. No antigen is known for these receptors. The sequencing used lung tumor tissue, collected at surgery. Receptors were obtained from a female donor with early-stage non-small cell lung cancer.

This clonotype ranks as large. This beta chain is an off-target read within a library intended for alpha chains, so its frequency means little. The rearrangement uses TRBV2 and TRBJ2-1; 7 bases fit TRBD1. Trimming took 10 bases from V and 0 from J; bases not matched to a gene: 6. The CDR3 sequence is 14 residues long. Germline-derived CDR1 and CDR2 are SNHLY and FYNNEI. CDR3 bases: TGTGCCACACAACAGGGGTCCTCCTACAATGAGCAGTTCTTC. Translation: CATQQGSSYNEQFF.

This clonotype was observed once. This beta chain is a stray read from a library made for alpha chains; its abundance is not meaningful. The V and J genes are TRBV4-3 and TRBJ2-4; D possibly corresponds to TRBD2 (6 bases). The CDR3 runs to 14 residues. The V gene lost 3 bases and the J gene lost 9 bases, with 15 bases spanning the gap. In germline, CDR1 is LGHNA, CDR2 YSLEER. The CDR3 spells CASSQQGSGSIQYF. In DNA, the CDR3 is TGCGCCAGCAGCCAGCAGGGTAGCGGAAGCATTCAGTACTTC.

In its sample, this clonotype was seen a few times. This beta chain is an off-target read within a library intended for alpha chains, so its frequency means little. CDR3: CASSLDGDYEQYF. CDR3 sequence (DNA): TGTGCCAGCAGCTTAGACGGGGATTACGAGCAGTACTTC. V usage is TRBV7-2 and J usage is TRBJ2-7; possibly TRBD2 for D (5 bases). This CDR3 spans 13 amino acids. Trimming took off 1 base at V and 4 bases at J, with 8 bases between the two ends. From germline, CDR1 is SGHTA and CDR2 FQGNSA.

In this sample, this clonotype is large. This beta chain is off target for a library built for alpha chains, so its abundance means little. For the CDR3, the DNA is TGTGCCAGCAGTCCCGGGACGGAAGAGACCCAGTACTTC. Protein sequence: CASSPGTEETQYF. The gene calls are TRBV3-1 and TRBJ2-5, with D perhaps matching TRBD1 or TRBD2 (5 bases each). Germline V lookup: CDR1 LGHDT, CDR2 YNNKEL (reference sequence). V was pared by 6 bases and J by 3 bases, with 11 bases between. The CDR3 is 13 amino acids.

This clonotype is labeled as large. This beta chain lies outside the target of a library built for alpha chains; its clone size means little. The chain employs TRBV30 and TRBJ2-1; D ambiguous. This CDR3 is 12 amino acids long. V lost 6 bases, J lost 7 bases, and 13 bases lay in between. CDR1 GTSNPN and CDR2 SVGIG come from the germline V gene (reference sequence). This CDR3 reads CACSRVSNEQFF. The CDR3 DNA reads as TGTGCCTGCTCTAGGGTTTCGAATGAGCAGTTCTTC.

Regarding this clonotype: This beta chain is a stray read from a library made for alpha chains; its abundance is not meaningful. V gene TRBV4-1 combines with J gene TRBJ2-3; D is unresolved. CDR1 MGHRA and CDR2 YSYEKL come from the germline V gene. V was trimmed by 2 bases and J by 0 bases, leaving 6 bases between them. The CDR3 covers 14 residues. The CDR3 loop is CASSQQTSTDTQYF. The CDR3 coding sequence is TGCGCCAGCAGCCAACAAACTAGCACAGATACGCAGTATTTT.

This clonotype has just a few counts. Being off target in a library aimed at alpha chains, this beta chain has a size of little meaning. The V call is TRBV18, the J call TRBJ2-7, with a weak D call TRBD1 (5 bases). Germline V gene data show CDR1 as KGHSH and CDR2 as LQKENI. This CDR3 is built from 13 residues. V lost 6 bases to trimming and J lost 2 bases, with 11 bases between them. As DNA, the CDR3 is TGTGCCAGCTCCCTAACAGGAGCCTACGAGCAGTACTTC. Translation: CASSLTGAYEQYF. Together with reference TRBV18 and TRBJ2-7, the CDR3 gives the full variable domain: NAGVMQNPRHLVRRRGQEARLRCSPMKGHSHVYWYRQLPEEGLKFMVYLQKENIIDESGMPKERFSAEFPKEGPSILRIQQVVRGDSAAYFCASSLTGAYEQYFGPGTRLTVT.

The sample holds a few counts of this clonotype. This beta chain slipped into a library made for alpha chains as a stray read, so its size is not meaningful. The rearrangement joins TRBV12-3 or TRBV12-4 to TRBJ2-7; 8 bases agree with TRBD1. The CDR3 is 14 amino acids. With 2 bases clipped from V and 6 bases from J, the junction kept 6 bases outside the gene matches. The CDR3 is CASSLQGAFFEQYF. DNA of the CDR3: TGTGCCAGCAGTTTACAGGGGGCCTTTTTCGAGCAGTACTTC.

By frequency in the sample, this clonotype is large. Found in a library prepared for alpha chains, this beta chain is an off-target read, and its abundance has little meaning. The chain joins TRBV30 to TRBJ2-1; 11 bases are shared with TRBD2. Germline CDR1 reads GTSNPN; CDR2 reads SVGIG (reference sequence). The CDR3 has 15 amino acids. V lost 2 bases, J lost 5 bases, and 5 bases stayed unmatched. Here the CDR3 reads CAWSPGTSGNNEQFF. As DNA, the CDR3 is TGTGCCTGGAGTCCCGGGACTAGCGGAAACAATGAGCAGTTCTTC. Drawing the rest from reference TRBV30 and TRBJ2-1, the complete variable domain is SQTIHQWPATLVQPVGSPLSLECTVEGTSNPNLYWYRQAAGRGLQLLFYSVGIGQISSEVPQNLSASRPQDRQFILSSKKLLLSDSGFYLCAWSPGTSGNNEQFFGPGTRLTVL.

Points on this clonotype: A library made for alpha chains picked up this beta chain off target, so its size means little. V and J are TRBV18 and TRBJ2-2; D is perhaps TRBD1 or TRBD2 (5 bases each). CDR1 is KGHSH and CDR2 is LQKENI in the germline V gene. There are 14 residues in the CDR3. V was trimmed by 6 bases and J by 5 bases, leaving 13 bases between them. CDR3: CASSSRGATGELFF. The CDR3 DNA follows: TGTGCCAGCTCTTCAAGGGGAGCGACCGGGGAGCTGTTTTTT.

Of note for this clonotype: This beta chain came through as a stray read in a library set up for alpha chains, and its size says little. The chain couples TRBV28 to TRBJ2-7; the D gene is possibly TRBD1 (5 bases). Per germline, CDR1 MDHEN and CDR2 SYDVKM. V was cut by 6 bases and J by 5 bases, with 11 bases left in between. The CDR3 extends over 12 amino acids. CDR3 DNA sequence: TGTGCCAGCAGATCTTTCAGGGACGAGCAGTACTTC. Its protein is CASRSFRDEQYF. The entire variable domain, with the rest obtained from reference TRBV28 and TRBJ2-7, is as follows: DVKVTQSSRYLVKRTGEKVFLECVQDMDHENMFWYRQDPGLGLRLIYFSYDVKMKEKGDIPEGYSVSREKKERFSLILESASTNQTSMYLCASRSFRDEQYFGPGTRLTVT.

This clonotype was detected only a few times. Found in a library prepared for alpha chains, this beta chain is an off-target read, and its abundance has little meaning. The chain combines TRBV20-1 with TRBJ2-1, with 9 positions matching TRBD2. The V gene end was trimmed by 5 bases and the J gene end by 2 bases; junction bases not matched to a gene: 4. The germline V gene encodes CDR1 DFQATT and CDR2 SNEGSKA (reference sequence). CDR3 length: 14 amino acids. CDR3 bases: TGCAGTGCTCGCGGGACTAGCCCCTACAATGAGCAGTTCTTC. Encoded protein: CSARGTSPYNEQFF.

This clonotype is large within its sample. A library prepared for alpha chains yielded this beta chain as an off-target read; its size is of little meaning. The chain has TRBV12-3 or TRBV12-4 and TRBJ2-1, with D maybe TRBD1 (5 bases). The CDR3 covers 14 residues. With 3 bases removed from V and 7 bases from J, the gap between germline ends came to 13 bases. The CDR3 coding sequence is TGTGCCAGCAGTTTTCGCAGGGTTGGGAATGAGCAGTTCTTC. Translation gives CASSFRRVGNEQFF.

This clonotype was detected only a few times. For a library built for alpha chains, this beta chain is a stray read; little rests on its size. The chain uses TRBV28 and TRBJ2-3; perhaps TRBD2 as D (5 bases). Trimming took 4 bases from V and 3 from J, leaving 11 bases between them. This CDR3 has 14 amino acids. Germline lookup yields CDR1 MDHEN and CDR2 SYDVKM. The CDR3 region has the DNA TGTGCCAGCAGTTCACTAGGAAGTACAGATACGCAGTATTTT. Amino acids: CASSSLGSTDTQYF.

Comment on this clonotype: The size of this beta chain means little, since it is a stray read in a library made for alpha chains. The chain is built from TRBV7-2 and TRBJ2-1; D is undetermined. CDR1 and CDR2 from the germline V gene are SGHTA and FQGNSA. CDR3 size: 12 residues. V dropped 5 bases and J dropped 8 bases, with 10 bases sitting between them. The CDR3 sequence: CASSRFSYEQFF. CDR3 bases: TGTGCCAGCAGCCGTTTTAGCTATGAGCAGTTCTTC.

This clonotype was detected only a few times. The library was prepared for alpha chains; this beta chain is a stray read, so its frequency means little. The V gene is TRBV5-6, the J gene TRBJ2-1; 9 nucleotides line up with TRBD2. V dropped 4 bases and J dropped 10; count of bases not matched to a gene: 3. Germline assignment: CDR1 SGHDT and CDR2 YYEEEE. The CDR3 extends over 12 amino acids. CDR3 residues: CASSQGTSEQFF. The CDR3, as DNA: TGTGCCAGCAGCCAAGGGACTAGCGAGCAGTTCTTC.

Turning to this clonotype: This beta chain is an unintended read in a library built for alpha chains; its size means little. The rearrangement uses TRBV6-1 and TRBJ1-2, with D tentatively TRBD1 (5 bases). Germline lookup yields CDR1 MNHNS and CDR2 SASEGT. There are 13 residues in the CDR3. V gave up 4 bases and J gave up 2 bases, with 8 bases separating them. Here the CDR3 DNA reads TGTGCCAGCAGTGTACAGGTCAACTATGGCTACACCTTC. This gives the protein CASSVQVNYGYTF.

As for this clonotype: Within a library made for alpha chains, this beta chain is off target, and its count is uninformative. The genes are TRBV7-2 and TRBJ2-3, with 7 bases that match TRBD2. This CDR3 has 13 amino acids. From germline, CDR1 is SGHTA and CDR2 FQGNSA. J was trimmed by 5 bases and V by 4 bases; bases with no gene match: 3. This chain's CDR3 is CASSSLAVDTQYF. DNA of the CDR3: TGTGCCAGCAGCTCGCTAGCGGTAGATACGCAGTATTTT.

About this clonotype: This beta chain is a stray read from a library made for alpha chains; its abundance is not meaningful. The chain carries TRBV7-2 and TRBJ2-1, with no clear D. Trimming took off 5 bases at V and 9 bases at J, with 17 bases between the two ends. The CDR3 has 14 residues. Germline V gives CDR1 SGHTA, CDR2 FQGNSA. The CDR3 here is CASSMEKGSGEQFF. The CDR3, as DNA: TGTGCCAGCAGCATGGAAAAGGGCTCCGGTGAGCAGTTCTTC.

Comments on this clonotype: This beta chain is an off-target read within a library intended for alpha chains, so its frequency means little. V usage is TRBV20-1 and J usage is TRBJ2-2; possible D gene TRBD2, 6 bases. This CDR3 spans 14 amino acids. V lost 6 bases, J lost 4 bases, and 15 bases lay in between. CDR1 and CDR2 from the germline V gene are DFQATT and SNEGSKA (reference sequence). In nucleotides, the CDR3 is TGCAGTGCCCAGACTAGTCGGGTCACCGGGGAGCTGTTTTTT. Translation gives CSAQTSRVTGELFF.

In the case of this clonotype: Little can be read into the size of this beta chain, an off-target read in a library designed for alpha chains. The gene calls are TRBV5-5 and TRBJ2-5; D may be TRBD1 (5 bases). Looked up from germline, CDR1 is SGHKS and CDR2 is YYEKEE (reference sequence). This CDR3 has 13 amino acids. Trimming removed 2 bases from V and 7 bases from J, with 12 bases in between. This CDR3 reads CASSFDSSGTQYF. Written as DNA, the CDR3 is TGTGCCAGCAGCTTCGACAGCTCGGGGACCCAGTACTTC.

By proportion, this clonotype is large. The size of this beta chain means little, since it is a stray read in a library made for alpha chains. This chain links TRBV6-5 with TRBJ2-1; the D gene is possibly TRBD2 (6 bases). Trimming left V 6 bases short and J 6 bases short, with 12 bases between. This CDR3 is built from 13 residues. Germline V lookup: CDR1 MNHEY, CDR2 SVGAGI. In nucleotides, the CDR3 is TGTGCCAGCAGGCCCCTGACTAGCAATGAGCAGTTCTTC. Protein product: CASRPLTSNEQFF.